This T cell receptor (beta chain) was identified during a study of T cell repertoires in cytomegalovirus infection (dated by TCRdb to the late 2010s). Context from the whole study: Because public TCR beta signatures pointed to carriage of CMV infection together with the matching HLA type, the HLA type of each donor mattered for the analysis.

This clonotype turned up a few times. This clone's antigen is unknown. It has no much larger one-base neighbor in the sample; base qualities were not kept. CDR1 and CDR2, looked up from the germline V gene, are SGHNT and YENEEA. V loses 5 bases of germline sequence and J loses 9 bases, and the interval between the two ends is 23 bases. Measured from the cysteine to the phenylalanine, the CDR3 is 16 residues long. Only CDR3 DNA remains: 48 bases, in frame from the first base. Sequenced using an Illumina HiSeq 1500. Using fastp at Q25 and MiXCR, TCRdb reprocessed the public reads and kept productive beta chains. Each CDR3 protein appears once, grouped with its most common genes and DNA. For this sample there are a few hundred thousand distinct CDR3 sequences; around 18% appear just once. Of the sample, less than 9.5% is held by the ten largest clones. Study-wide conclusions, independent of this receptor: In the ex vivo response, HLA-C-restricted CMV-specific TCR beta clonotypes were dominant, and in two of eight donors the single most frequent clonotype came from this HLA-C-restricted group. Carriers of CMV infection plus the relevant HLA type were discriminated by the cumulative frequency of public TCR beta family members in the study cohort and in an independent 352-donor cohort.

The sequence links TRBV11-3 to TRBJ2-4; the D gene is perhaps TRBD1 or TRBD2, as each covers 5 bases. Sequenced: PBMCs. The source of this sequence is a human donor in good health (CMV status not recorded). Some clones in this sample may be carry-over from other donors' samples. The DNA sequence is given as TGTGCCAGCAGCAGGGGTTCGGACTCCCCGGGAACCATTCAGTACTTC. The resulting protein is CASSRGSDSPGTIQYF.